The T cell receptor (beta chain) under discussion was sequenced for a study of T cell changes during pregnancy in multiple sclerosis. Germline assignment: CDR1 SGHTA and CDR2 FQGNSA. After removal of 5 bases from V and 8 bases from J, the junction contained 12 bases not matched to a gene. This CDR3 is 16 amino acids long. Some clones are missing from TCRdb's copy, which holds only in-frame ones; the method was immunoSEQ multiplex PCR. The sample has 55,000 to 85,000 clones; 92% are singletons. The receptor comes from a female donor with multiple sclerosis, enrolled in a pregnancy study. The sample was peripheral blood, taken in the second trimester of pregnancy. The chain links TRBV7-2 to TRBJ1-2; 12 positions match TRBD1. The CDR3 spells CASSLGTGGVPVGYTF. The DNA of the CDR3 is TGTGCCAGCAGCCTCGGGACAGGGGGCGTACCTGTCGGCTACACCTTC.